Following are 20 T cell receptor beta chains from one sample sequenced in a study of response to subunit inactivated influenza vaccine. Using its own MiXCR run on the RT-PCR reads, TCRdb lists one record per CDR3 protein. The profile shows some 800,000 distinct CDR3 sequences, around 21% of them singletons. Specimen: PBMCs from blood, collected about 5 days after vaccination. The receptors come from a man aged 45-65 years who received an inactivated influenza vaccine.

This clonotype was counted many times. This rearrangement joins TRBV5-1 to TRBJ2-2; D call uncertain. The CDR3 covers 15 residues. Looked up from germline, CDR1 is SGHRS and CDR2 is YFSETQ. Trimming removed 0 bases at V and 6 bases at J, with 12 bases between. The CDR3 nucleotides read TGCGCCAGCAGCTTGGCCTTGGGTTACGCCGGGGAGCTGTTTTTT. This sequence encodes CASSLALGYAGELFF.

This clonotype was counted ten times or more. The chain employs TRBV20-1 and TRBJ2-7; 8 bases match TRBD1. Unmatched junction bases numbered 15, after V lost 3 bases and J lost 2 bases. The CDR3 consists of 17 residues. Per germline, CDR1 DFQATT and CDR2 SNEGSKA (reference sequence). The CDR3 here is CSASFPVDREETYEQYF. The CDR3 nucleotides are TGCAGTGCTAGTTTTCCGGTGGACAGGGAGGAGACCTACGAGCAGTACTTC.

The chain uses TRBV7-2 and TRBJ2-3, with D perhaps matching TRBD2 (6 bases). The CDR3 spans 17 residues. Looked up from germline, CDR1 is SGHTA and CDR2 is FQGNSA. Trimming removed 3 bases at V and 2 bases at J, with 18 bases between. The CDR3 DNA reads as TGTGCCAGCAGCTTCGCCCTCTCGGGACTCTACACAGATACGCAGTATTTT. It specifies CASSFALSGLYTDTQYF.

V gene TRBV11-2 combines with J gene TRBJ1-5; perhaps TRBD1 as D (5 bases). Trimming left V 0 bases short and J 7 bases short, with 16 bases between. Germline CDR1 SGHAT, CDR2 FQNNGV. The CDR3 contains 16 residues. CDR3 nucleotides: TGTGCCAGCAGCTTAGATCCGAACAGGAGAGGACAGCCCCAGCATTTT. As protein: CASSLDPNRRGQPQHF.

The table lists this clonotype with a few counts. The CDR3 here is CASSLQGAVYF. DNA of the CDR3: TGTGCCAGCAGTTTACAGGGGGCGGTGTACTTC. The genes are TRBV12-3 or TRBV12-4 and TRBJ2-7, with 8 nucleotides matching TRBD1. Trimming removed 2 bases from V and 12 bases from J; junction bases left unmatched: 3. The CDR3 totals 11 residues.

This clonotype was seen a few times. This chain uses TRBV10-1 with TRBJ1-3; D gene ambiguous. The CDR3 has 15 residues. Germline V CDR1 and CDR2: WNHNN, SYGVQD (reference sequence). V lost 2 bases to trimming and J lost 0 bases, with 8 bases between them. CDR3 sequence reads: CASSEEIFSGNTIYF. CDR3 DNA: TGCGCCAGCAGTGAGGAGATTTTCTCTGGAAACACCATATATTTT.

Only a few counts were recorded for this clonotype. The chain is built from TRBV20-1 and TRBJ2-1; D is perhaps TRBD2 (6 bases). The germline V gene encodes CDR1 DFQATT and CDR2 SNEGSKA (reference sequence). With 5 bases removed from V and 10 bases from J, the gap between germline ends came to 27 bases. The CDR3 covers 16 residues. The CDR3 reads CSAPFTYGALREEQFF. The CDR3 bases are TGCAGTGCTCCTTTCACTTATGGGGCCCTTCGGGAGGAGCAGTTCTTC.

This clonotype has more than one count but fewer than ten. This chain connects TRBV3-1 to TRBJ2-1; 9 bases match TRBD1. Losses at the gene ends were 4 bases for V and 7 bases for J; bases not matched to a gene: 11. Looked up from germline, CDR1 is LGHDT and CDR2 is YNNKEL (reference sequence). The CDR3 totals 16 residues. The CDR3 DNA follows: TGTGCCAGCAGCCCGATTCCGGGACAGGGAGGAAATGAGCAGTTCTTC. Its protein is CASSPIPGQGGNEQFF.

Notes on this clonotype: The junction and the germline gene differ at one end; a read error may be behind it. V usage is TRBV29-1 and J usage is TRBJ2-5; D is perhaps TRBD2 (7 bases). Looked up from germline, CDR1 is SQVTM and CDR2 is ANQGSEA. This CDR3 contains 14 residues. The CDR3 loop is CSVEGRGGQETQYF. DNA for the CDR3: TGCAGCGTGGAAGGTAGGGGGGGTCAAGAGACCCAGTACTTC. Full variable domain (rest looked up from reference TRBV29-1 and TRBJ2-5): SAVISQKPSRDICQRGTSLTIQCQVDSQVTMMFWYRQQPGQSLTLIATANQGSEATYESGFVIDKFPISRPNLTFSTLTVSNMSPEDSSIYLCSVEGRGGQETQYFGPGTRLLVL.

The chain couples TRBV5-1 to TRBJ1-5; D is undetermined. The CDR3 contains 13 residues. Germline CDR1 SGHRS, CDR2 YFSETQ. Between the trimmed V and J ends, which lost 4 bases and 5 bases, there was a span of 10 bases. The CDR3 reads CASSERADQPQHF. The CDR3 DNA follows: TGCGCCAGCAGCGAGCGGGCCGATCAGCCCCAGCATTTT.

A few counts support this clonotype. V is TRBV27 and J is TRBJ2-1; no definite D call. CDR1 and CDR2 (germline): MNHEY, SMNVEV (reference sequence). The V and J ends lost 3 bases and 7 bases respectively, with 19 bases between them. This CDR3 is 16 amino acids long. CDR3 loop: CASSFLFAPKDNEQFF. CDR3 nucleotides: TGTGCCAGCAGTTTCCTCTTTGCGCCCAAAGATAATGAGCAGTTCTTC.

There are a few counts of this clonotype. V and J are TRBV5-1 and TRBJ2-7; D ambiguous. The CDR3 spans 13 residues. The V end was cut by 4 bases, the J end by 7 bases, with 15 bases between. Germline CDR1 is SGHRS and CDR2 is YFSETQ. The CDR3 sequence: CASSLGRVGEQYF. The CDR3, as DNA: TGCGCCAGCAGCCTAGGACGGGTGGGAGAGCAGTACTTC.

This clonotype was seen a few times. V and J are TRBV12-3 or TRBV12-4 and TRBJ2-1, with 10 bases identical to TRBD2. The CDR3 covers 14 residues. V was clipped by 6 bases and J by 9 bases; unmatched bases: 8. CDR3 in DNA: TGTGCCAGCAGAGATAGCGGGAGGTTTGCTGAGCAGTTCTTC. Its translation is CASRDSGRFAEQFF.

This clonotype was detected only a few times. The chain has TRBV6-1 and TRBJ1-5, with D tentatively TRBD1 (6 bases). V shed 11 bases and J shed 1 base, with 12 bases lying between them. Germline V gene sequence: CDR1 MNHNS, CDR2 SASEGT. The CDR3 spans 13 residues. The CDR3 nucleotides read TGTGCCGCTAGGACAGCAAGCAATCAGCCCCAGCATTTT. It encodes CAARTASNQPQHF.

The table lists this clonotype with a few counts. The J gene is TRBJ2-7, the V gene TRBV5-1, with D possibly matching TRBD1 (6 bases). The germline gives CDR1 SGHRS, CDR2 YFSETQ. The CDR3 has 14 residues. V dropped 4 bases and J dropped 5 bases, with 16 bases sitting between them. CDR3 sequence reads: CASSLYKGVDEQYF. In DNA form, the CDR3 reads TGCGCCAGCAGCCTATATAAGGGGGTCGACGAGCAGTACTTC.

The chain carries TRBV2 and TRBJ1-5; no definite D call. CDR1 and CDR2 from the germline V gene are SNHLY and FYNNEI. The CDR3 is 13 amino acids. V was clipped by 2 bases and J by 2 bases, with 4 bases between them. The CDR3 region is CASSEWGNQPQHF. The CDR3 DNA follows: TGTGCCAGCAGTGAATGGGGCAATCAGCCCCAGCATTTT.

The chain is built from TRBV20-1 and TRBJ1-3, with D uncertain. V shed 6 bases and J shed 4 bases, with 13 bases lying between them. Germline V CDR1 and CDR2: DFQATT, SNEGSKA (reference sequence). The CDR3 is made up of 13 amino acids. The CDR3 loop is CSALGDPGNTIYF. DNA for the CDR3: TGCAGTGCCCTCGGGGATCCCGGAAACACCATATATTTT.

V usage is TRBV6-2 or TRBV6-3 and J usage is TRBJ2-1, with 8 nucleotides matching TRBD2. After removal of 8 bases from V and 2 bases from J, the junction contained 5 bases not matched to a gene. In germline, CDR1 is MNHEY, CDR2 SVGEGT. The CDR3 consists of 14 residues. CDR3 in DNA: TGTGCCAGCCGTGGGACTAGTCCCTACAATGAGCAGTTCTTC. Translating gives CASRGTSPYNEQFF.

This sequence joins TRBV20-1 and TRBJ2-5; D possibly corresponds to TRBD1 (6 bases). This CDR3 contains 13 residues. With 1 base removed from V and 6 bases from J, the gap between germline ends came to 12 bases. In germline, CDR1 is DFQATT, CDR2 SNEGSKA (reference sequence). The CDR3 loop reads CSARGGQGQTQYF. CDR3 coding DNA: TGCAGTGCTAGAGGGGGCCAGGGGCAGACCCAGTACTTC.

The chain carries TRBV24-1 and TRBJ2-3; D unresolved. The CDR3 covers 14 residues. Germline-derived CDR1 and CDR2 are KGHDR and SFDVKD. The ends were cut back, 3 bases at V and 5 bases at J, with 11 bases in the middle. The CDR3 is CATSDGLVKDTQYF. The CDR3 DNA reads as TGTGCCACCAGTGATGGCTTAGTAAAAGATACGCAGTATTTT.